The clone carrying this T cell receptor beta chain was detected a few times. The antigen remains undetermined. Between the trimmed V and J ends, which lost 1 base and 2 bases, there was a span of 11 bases. Germline loops: CDR1 MNHEY, CDR2 SMNVEV (reference sequence). CDR3 size: 15 residues. Clones were read by immunoSEQ multiplex PCR, and TCRdb kept only the in-frame ones, dropping some. Here the sample spans fewer than 1.4 million clones, around 78% being singletons. This sample is part of a study of shared clonotypes between healthy human individuals. Overall study results and limits: Among four donors, roughly 5% of naive CD4 clonotypes were found in common. When compared with the clonotypes that were shared by all four sorted-subset donors, the non-shared clonotypes turned out to have lower generation probabilities. Since donors were few, the genetic and exposure-history diversity represented was limited.

The donors, all of them Caucasian adults, lived in Nashville, Tennessee. Specimen: memory CD4+ T cells from PBMCs. The subset is: CD45RA-negative fraction. The TCR sequence derives from a man aged 18 to 30 in good health. Some clones in this sample may be carry-over from other donors' samples. The V call is TRBV27, the J call TRBJ1-1; D possibly corresponds to TRBD1 (6 bases). CDR3 loop: CASSLFRTANTEAFF. The CDR3 DNA follows: TGTGCCAGCAGTTTATTCAGGACAGCCAACACTGAAGCTTTCTTT.